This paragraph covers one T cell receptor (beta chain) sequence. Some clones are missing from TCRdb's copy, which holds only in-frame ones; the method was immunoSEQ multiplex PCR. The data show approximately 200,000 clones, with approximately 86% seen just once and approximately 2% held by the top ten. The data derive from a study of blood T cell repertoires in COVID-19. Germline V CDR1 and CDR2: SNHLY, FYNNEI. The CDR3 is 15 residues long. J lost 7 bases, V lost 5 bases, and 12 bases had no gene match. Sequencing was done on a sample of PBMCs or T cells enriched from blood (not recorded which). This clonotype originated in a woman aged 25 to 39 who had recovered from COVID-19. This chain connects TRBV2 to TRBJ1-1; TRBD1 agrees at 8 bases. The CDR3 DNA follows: TGTGCCAGCAGTAAAATCCCGGGACAGGCGAGTGAAGCTTTCTTT. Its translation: CASSKIPGQASEAFF.